A selection of T cell receptor beta chains follows, all from one sample in a study of cytomegalovirus exposure and HLA in healthy donors. Generated by immunoSEQ multiplex PCR, the TCRdb table keeps only in-frame clones and is missing some. The sample lists 200,000 or so clones, roughly 80% seen once, with roughly 1.6% in the top ten. The sample consisted of PBMCs. The source is a man aged 45-65 years in good health and CMV-seronegative. Both conserved end residues are part of each CDR3. The D gene is left open where the match is weak. The size field is filled for only some rows; it gives once, few, many or a size class.

j_call: TRBJ2-2; d_call: TRBD2; v_call: TRBV29-1; clone_size: .; cdr3_nt: TGCAGCGCGTTAGCGGGAGTGGGGTTGAACACCGGGGAGCTGTTTTTT; cdr3_aa: CSALAGVGLNTGELFF
j_call: TRBJ2-1; d_call: .; v_call: TRBV28; clone_size: .; cdr3_nt: TGTGCCAGCAGCCGAAGCCTTACTAATGAGCAGTTCTTC; cdr3_aa: CASSRSLTNEQFF
j_call: TRBJ2-7; d_call: TRBD2; v_call: TRBV28; clone_size: .; cdr3_nt: TGTGCCAGCAGTAAAGGACTAGCGGGAGGGGTATACGAGCAGTACTTC; cdr3_aa: CASSKGLAGGVYEQYF
j_call: TRBJ2-7; d_call: TRBD2; v_call: TRBV7-9; clone_size: .; cdr3_nt: TGTTCCAGCAGCCGGCGGACTAGCGGGAGTAGGTACGAGCAGTACTTC; cdr3_aa: CSSSRRTSGSRYEQYF
j_call: TRBJ2-1; d_call: TRBD2; v_call: TRBV18; clone_size: .; cdr3_nt: TGTGCCAGCTCACATCTAGCGGGACCTAGTGACAATGAGCAGTTCTTC; cdr3_aa: CASSHLAGPSDNEQFF
j_call: TRBJ1-4; d_call: TRBD1; v_call: TRBV9; clone_size: .; cdr3_nt: TGTGCCAGCAGCGTAGCCGACAGGGGAGGTGAAAAACTGTTTTTT; cdr3_aa: CASSVADRGGEKLFF
j_call: TRBJ1-2; d_call: TRBD1; v_call: TRBV5-6; clone_size: .; cdr3_nt: TGTGCCAGCAGCGCCCCGCAGGGGGCAAGGTATGGCTACACCTTC; cdr3_aa: CASSAPQGARYGYTF
j_call: TRBJ2-1; d_call: .; v_call: TRBV29-1; clone_size: .; cdr3_nt: TGCAGCGTTCTTAGGGGGTTCCCTACCAATGAGCAGTTCTTC; cdr3_aa: CSVLRGFPTNEQFF
j_call: TRBJ2-3; d_call: TRBD2; v_call: TRBV7-2; clone_size: .; cdr3_nt: TGTGCCAGCAGCTTTTTGGCTAGCGGGAGGATAGATACGCAGTATTTT; cdr3_aa: CASSFLASGRIDTQYF
j_call: TRBJ2-2; d_call: .; v_call: TRBV9; clone_size: .; cdr3_nt: TGTGCCAGCAGCATCGGGGGATCCCCCGGCACCGGGGAGCTGTTTTTT; cdr3_aa: CASSIGGSPGTGELFF
j_call: TRBJ2-2; d_call: .; v_call: TRBV27; clone_size: .; cdr3_nt: TGTGCCAGCAGTTTATTACTAGGCCCGACCGGGGAGCTGTTTTTT; cdr3_aa: CASSLLLGPTGELFF
j_call: TRBJ2-2; d_call: TRBD2; v_call: TRBV28; clone_size: .; cdr3_nt: TGTGCCAGCAGTTTCCGTGGACTAGCGGGATTTGGGGAGCTGTTTTTT; cdr3_aa: CASSFRGLAGFGELFF
j_call: TRBJ1-2; d_call: TRBD1; v_call: TRBV10-3; clone_size: .; cdr3_nt: TGTGCCATCAGTAAGGGACAGAACTATGGCTACACCTTC; cdr3_aa: CAISKGQNYGYTF
j_call: TRBJ1-5; d_call: .; v_call: TRBV2; clone_size: .; cdr3_nt: TGTGCCAGCAGCGTATCTCAGCCCCAGCATTTT; cdr3_aa: CASSVSQPQHF
j_call: TRBJ1-2; d_call: TRBD1; v_call: TRBV19; clone_size: .; cdr3_nt: TGTGCCAGTAGCAGGACAGGGCTCGACTATGGCTACACCTTC; cdr3_aa: CASSRTGLDYGYTF
j_call: TRBJ1-5; d_call: .; v_call: TRBV27; clone_size: .; cdr3_nt: TGTGCCAGCAGCGACAACGGTTATCAGCCCCAGCATTTT; cdr3_aa: CASSDNGYQPQHF
j_call: TRBJ2-7; d_call: .; v_call: TRBV7-6; clone_size: .; cdr3_nt: TGTGCCAGCAGCACCCGGCAGGGCAACGAGCAGTACTTC; cdr3_aa: CASSTRQGNEQYF
j_call: TRBJ2-5; d_call: TRBD2; v_call: TRBV2; clone_size: .; cdr3_nt: TGTGCCAGCAGTGGTGCCTTAGCTAGCGGGAAACAAGAGACCCAGTACTTC; cdr3_aa: CASSGALASGKQETQYF
j_call: TRBJ2-7; d_call: .; v_call: TRBV18; clone_size: .; cdr3_nt: TGTGCCAGCTCATCGTACAGGGAAAACCCCTACGAGCAGTACTTC; cdr3_aa: CASSSYRENPYEQYF
j_call: TRBJ1-5; d_call: .; v_call: TRBV11-2; clone_size: .; cdr3_nt: TGTGCCAGCAGCTTAGATACGGGGGGCGGACAGCCCCAGCATTTT; cdr3_aa: CASSLDTGGGQPQHF
j_call: TRBJ2-5; d_call: TRBD1; v_call: TRBV12-5; clone_size: few; cdr3_nt: TGTGCTAGTGGTTTAGGCCCACAGGGGGCAGAGACCCAGTACTTC; cdr3_aa: CASGLGPQGAETQYF
j_call: TRBJ1-4; d_call: .; v_call: TRBV5-4; clone_size: .; cdr3_nt: TGTGCCAGCAGCCTCAGGGGCAGGGGCGGCGAAAAACTGTTTTTT; cdr3_aa: CASSLRGRGGEKLFF
j_call: TRBJ2-1; d_call: TRBD2; v_call: TRBV28; clone_size: .; cdr3_nt: TGTGCCAGCAGTTTGGGACTAGCGTGGTTCTTC; cdr3_aa: CASSLGLAWFF
j_call: TRBJ2-5; d_call: .; v_call: TRBV15; clone_size: .; cdr3_nt: TGTGCCACCAGCAGGGGCAGGAAAGAGACCCAGTACTTC; cdr3_aa: CATSRGRKETQYF
j_call: TRBJ2-2; d_call: .; v_call: TRBV19; clone_size: .; cdr3_nt: TGTGCCAGTAGTCCATGGGCATCGAACACCGGGGAGCTGTTTTTT; cdr3_aa: CASSPWASNTGELFF
j_call: TRBJ2-7; d_call: TRBD1; v_call: TRBV6-1; clone_size: .; cdr3_nt: TGTGCCAGCAGTGAACACAGGGGAAAGGTGGAGCAGTACTTC; cdr3_aa: CASSEHRGKVEQYF
j_call: TRBJ2-1; d_call: TRBD2; v_call: TRBV11-3; clone_size: .; cdr3_nt: TGTGCCAGCAGCTTTACTAGCGGGAGTTTTGAGCAGTTCTTC; cdr3_aa: CASSFTSGSFEQFF
j_call: TRBJ1-1; d_call: .; v_call: TRBV27; clone_size: .; cdr3_nt: TGTGCCAGCAGTTCCTACAGGACTATGAACACTGAAGCTTTCTTT; cdr3_aa: CASSSYRTMNTEAFF
j_call: TRBJ2-1; d_call: .; v_call: TRBV14; clone_size: .; cdr3_nt: TGTGCCAGCAGCCAACCCTTCCTAGCTGACTCCTACAATGAGCAGTTCTTC; cdr3_aa: CASSQPFLADSYNEQFF
j_call: TRBJ2-5; d_call: .; v_call: TRBV7-9; clone_size: once; cdr3_nt: TGTGCCAGCAGCTTTCCCTCCGTACAGGGTGCCCAGACCCAGTACTTC; cdr3_aa: CASSFPSVQGAQTQYF
j_call: TRBJ1-5; d_call: TRBD1; v_call: TRBV30; clone_size: once; cdr3_nt: TGTGCCTGGAGGCCAGGGGGTGGCAATCAGCCCCAGCATTTT; cdr3_aa: CAWRPGGGNQPQHF
j_call: TRBJ2-7; d_call: TRBD1; v_call: TRBV18; clone_size: .; cdr3_nt: TGTGCCAGCTCACCTTACACCGGGACAGGGCTCTACGAGCAGTACTTC; cdr3_aa: CASSPYTGTGLYEQYF
j_call: TRBJ1-1; d_call: .; v_call: TRBV7-2; clone_size: .; cdr3_nt: TGTGCCAGCAGCTTAGCGGGGGAGGTCGGACCGGGAGCTTTCTTT; cdr3_aa: CASSLAGEVGPGAFF
j_call: TRBJ2-1; d_call: TRBD2; v_call: TRBV18; clone_size: .; cdr3_nt: TGTGCCAGCTCATTCTTAGCGGGAGACTACAATGAGCAGTTCTTC; cdr3_aa: CASSFLAGDYNEQFF
j_call: TRBJ2-7; d_call: TRBD2; v_call: TRBV18; clone_size: .; cdr3_nt: TGTGCCAGCTCACCGAGCGGGAGGACTTCCTACGAGCAGTACTTC; cdr3_aa: CASSPSGRTSYEQYF
j_call: TRBJ1-1; d_call: TRBD1; v_call: TRBV12-5; clone_size: .; cdr3_nt: TGTGCTAGCCGGACAGGGTGGAACACTGAAGCTTTCTTT; cdr3_aa: CASRTGWNTEAFF
j_call: TRBJ2-5; d_call: .; v_call: TRBV6-5; clone_size: .; cdr3_nt: TGTGCCAGCATGTCCCAGGGAAGGGTGGGGGAGACCCAGTACTTC; cdr3_aa: CASMSQGRVGETQYF
j_call: TRBJ2-7; d_call: .; v_call: TRBV5-1; clone_size: .; cdr3_nt: TGCGCCAGCAGCTGGACAGAGAATAAGATCTCCTACGAGCAGTACTTC; cdr3_aa: CASSWTENKISYEQYF